These T cell receptor beta chains were read from a single sample in a study of cytomegalovirus exposure and HLA in healthy donors. The protocol was immunoSEQ multiplex PCR, while the TCRdb copy is restricted to in-frame clones and leaves out a portion. This sample contains almost 35,000 clones. The specimen was PBMCs. The receptors were gathered from a middle-aged woman in good health and CMV-seropositive. The CDR3 runs from the conserved cysteine through the conserved F or W. The D gene is left open where the match is weak.

d_gene: -
v_gene: TRBV5-1
j_gene: TRBJ1-3
CDR3aa: CASSFGFSSSGNTIYF
CDR3nt: TGCGCCAGCAGCTTTGGGTTCTCTAGCTCTGGAAACACCATATATTTT

d_gene: TRBD2
v_gene: TRBV27
j_gene: TRBJ2-1
CDR3aa: CASRTGGGQGEQFF
CDR3nt: TGTGCCAGCAGAACCGGCGGGGGTCAAGGTGAGCAGTTCTTC

d_gene: -
v_gene: TRBV7-2
j_gene: TRBJ2-2
CDR3aa: CARRGRGDGELFF
CDR3nt: TGTGCCAGACGGGGGAGAGGCGACGGGGAGCTGTTTTTT

d_gene: -
v_gene: TRBV9
j_gene: TRBJ1-1
CDR3aa: CASSVTQVSEAFF
CDR3nt: TGTGCCAGCAGCGTGACCCAGGTGTCTGAAGCTTTCTTT

d_gene: -
v_gene: TRBV2
j_gene: TRBJ1-5
CDR3aa: CASSDSGHYYQPQHF
CDR3nt: TGTGCCAGCAGTGATTCCGGACATTATTATCAGCCCCAGCATTTT

d_gene: TRBD1
v_gene: TRBV28
j_gene: TRBJ2-1
CDR3aa: CASSDRVGSYNEQFF
CDR3nt: TGTGCCAGCAGTGACAGGGTGGGCTCGTACAATGAGCAGTTCTTC

d_gene: TRBD1
v_gene: TRBV6-5
j_gene: TRBJ1-1
CDR3aa: CASSYTRQGIEAFF
CDR3nt: TGTGCCAGCAGTTACACGCGACAGGGGATTGAAGCTTTCTTT

d_gene: -
v_gene: TRBV9
j_gene: TRBJ1-6
CDR3aa: CASSEGGGSYNSPLHF
CDR3nt: TGTGCCAGCAGCGAGGGGGGGGGCTCCTATAATTCACCCCTCCACTTT

d_gene: TRBD1
v_gene: TRBV9
j_gene: TRBJ2-3
CDR3aa: CASSTRDRGPDTQYF
CDR3nt: TGTGCCAGCAGCACTCGGGACAGGGGCCCAGATACGCAGTATTTT

d_gene: -
v_gene: TRBV4-3
j_gene: TRBJ2-2
CDR3aa: CASSQDRAGELFF
CDR3nt: TGCGCCAGCAGCCAAGATCGGGCCGGGGAGCTGTTTTTT

d_gene: TRBD2
v_gene: TRBV9
j_gene: TRBJ2-1
CDR3aa: CASSVPSGLAGGPSSYNEQFF
CDR3nt: TGTGCCAGCAGCGTCCCATCGGGACTAGCGGGAGGTCCAAGCTCCTACAATGAGCAGTTCTTC

d_gene: -
v_gene: TRBV11-2
j_gene: TRBJ2-7
CDR3aa: CASGWVPGSYEQYF
CDR3nt: TGTGCCAGCGGATGGGTCCCAGGATCCTACGAGCAGTACTTC

d_gene: TRBD2
v_gene: TRBV4-2
j_gene: TRBJ2-2
CDR3aa: CASSQVFGGETFTGELFF
CDR3nt: TGTGCCAGCAGCCAAGTGTTTGGGGGGGAAACCTTCACCGGGGAGCTGTTTTTT

d_gene: TRBD1
v_gene: TRBV6-5
j_gene: TRBJ2-7
CDR3aa: CASSYGGQGTYEQYF
CDR3nt: TGTGCCAGCAGTTACGGCGGACAGGGCACCTACGAGCAGTACTTC

d_gene: TRBD1
v_gene: TRBV7-8
j_gene: TRBJ2-7
CDR3aa: CATRRDSLYEQYF
CDR3nt: TGTGCCACCCGCCGGGACAGCCTCTACGAGCAGTACTTC

d_gene: -
v_gene: TRBV7-2
j_gene: TRBJ2-7
CDR3aa: CASSLMLGQPYEQYF
CDR3nt: TGTGCCAGCAGCTTGATGCTCGGACAACCCTACGAGCAGTACTTC

d_gene: -
v_gene: TRBV5-1
j_gene: TRBJ2-3
CDR3aa: CASSLERGLATDTQYF
CDR3nt: TGCGCCAGCAGCTTGGAAAGAGGGCTAGCGACAGATACGCAGTATTTT

d_gene: TRBD2
v_gene: TRBV7-7
j_gene: TRBJ2-5
CDR3aa: CASSPGLAGGQETQYF
CDR3nt: TGTGCTAGCAGCCCGGGACTAGCGGGAGGGCAAGAGACCCAGTACTTC

d_gene: TRBD2
v_gene: TRBV7-6
j_gene: TRBJ2-7
CDR3aa: CASSLGGGPRGDEQYF
CDR3nt: TGTGCCAGCAGCTTAGGTGGGGGTCCCCGGGGGGACGAGCAGTACTTC

d_gene: TRBD1
v_gene: TRBV25-1
j_gene: TRBJ1-6
CDR3aa: CASSGTGGSYNSPLHF
CDR3nt: TGTGCCAGCAGTGGGACAGGGGGCTCCTATAATTCACCCCTCCACTTT

d_gene: TRBD1
v_gene: TRBV6-5
j_gene: TRBJ1-2
CDR3aa: CASANQGGHGYTF
CDR3nt: TGTGCCAGCGCGAACCAGGGGGGACATGGCTACACCTTC

d_gene: TRBD1
v_gene: TRBV5-4
j_gene: TRBJ1-1
CDR3aa: CASSSPLAGGFEAFF
CDR3nt: TGTGCCAGCAGCTCCCCTCTTGCAGGGGGCTTTGAAGCTTTCTTT